This T cell receptor (beta chain) comes out of a study of shared clonotypes between healthy human individuals. Study findings and constraints: Read depth was anticipated to influence clonotype sharing among donors.

This clone has a single count. What it binds is not known. After removal of 5 bases from V and 2 bases from J, the junction contained 1 base not matched to a gene. Germline V gene data show CDR1 as SEHNR and CDR2 as FQNEAQ (reference sequence). There are 15 residues in the CDR3. The protocol was immunoSEQ multiplex PCR, while the TCRdb copy is restricted to in-frame clones and leaves out a portion. The sample lists approximately 1.9 million clones, roughly 95% occurring once. It was CD45RO-negative cells, positively selected for CCR7, that made up naive CD8 cells, with terminally differentiated effector memory CD45RA+ cells excluded.

V and J are TRBV7-9 and TRBJ2-1; 12 bases match TRBD2. The sequence was obtained from a man younger than 35 in good health. Some clones in this sample may be carry-over from other donors' samples. Sequenced: naive CD8+ T cells from PBMCs. CDR3 loop: CASSASGRAYNEQFF. In DNA, the CDR3 is TGTGCCAGCAGCGCTAGCGGGAGGGCCTACAATGAGCAGTTCTTC.